The 19 T cell receptor beta chains below come from one sample, sequenced in a study of tumor and adjacent non-tumor tissue in lung cancer. The library came from three nested PCR rounds adapted from ARM-PCR protocols. MiXCR, applied by TCRdb to the multiplex PCR reads, yields one record per CDR3 protein. The table lists 90,000 to 130,000 distinct CDR3 sequences, nearly 85% of them singletons. RNA was extracted from bulk tissue without any cell sorting. Sequences were obtained from lung tumor tissue. Receptors were obtained from an older man with non-small cell lung cancer.

Regarding this clonotype: A junction end diverges from the germline sequence, so it may reflect a read error. This sequence joins TRBV28 and TRBJ2-3; TRBD1 aligns across 9 bases. There are 15 residues in the CDR3. Germline CDR1 MDHEN, CDR2 SYDVKM. CDR3 sequence: CASGGQGRRTDTQYF. CDR3 in DNA: TGTGCCAGCGGAGGACAGGGGAGAAGAACAGATACGCAATATTTT.

As for this clonotype: Compared with germline, one end of the junction differs, possibly owing to a read error. Here the CDR3 reads CASTVSGLGRSTGELFF. DNA for the CDR3: TGCGCTAGCACTGTTTCAGGACTAGGTCGGTCCACCGGGGAGCTGTTTTTT. The V gene is TRBV10-2, the J gene TRBJ2-2; 7 bases are a match to TRBD2. The germline V gene encodes CDR1 WSHSY and CDR2 SAAADI. The CDR3 has 17 amino acids.

This clonotype has only a few counts. In this CDR3 the conserved last residue, phenylalanine or tryptophan, is missing, so a read error is likely. This chain uses TRBV29-1 with TRBJ1-1, with 8 bases identical to TRBD1. This CDR3 is built from 12 residues. Germline CDR1 reads SQVTM; CDR2 reads ANQGSEA. The junction had 4 bases not matched to a gene; V was cut back by 6 bases and J by 4 bases. This CDR3 reads CSVHGQGTEAFL. CDR3 bases: TGCAGCGTCCATGGACAGGGCACTGAAGCTTTCCTT.

The chain links TRBV5-1 to TRBJ1-2, with D hard to call. Trimming took 1 base from V and 5 from J, leaving 15 bases between them. The V gene's germline CDR1 is SGHRS and CDR2 YFSETQ. This CDR3 has 15 amino acids. The CDR3 region has the DNA TGCGCCAGCAGCTTGACCGGAGGGAAATGGTATGGCTACACCTTC. It encodes CASSLTGGKWYGYTF.

Points on this clonotype: The germline gene is not matched at one end of the junction; a read error may be the cause. The genes are TRBV5-4 and TRBJ2-6; D ambiguous. CDR1 is SGHNT and CDR2 is YYREEE in the germline V gene (reference sequence). This CDR3 region has 15 residues. The CDR3 DNA sequence: TGTGCCAACAGCTTGCGCAGCTCTGGGACCAACGTCCTGACTTTC. This codes for CANSLRSSGTNVLTF.

Details on this clonotype: One end of the junction does not line up with germline, which may come from a read error. The chain carries TRBV6-1 and TRBJ2-1; maybe TRBD1 (6 bases). Germline V gene lookup returns CDR1 MNHNS and CDR2 SASEGT. The CDR3 is 16 amino acids. The CDR3 is CASTLRGCTGSNGQFF. The CDR3 DNA follows: TGCGCCAGCACCCTAAGGGGGTGCACCGGGTCCAATGGGCAGTTCTTC.

With regard to this clonotype: Since no conserved phenylalanine or tryptophan closes the CDR3, a read error is the likely cause. The chain combines TRBV12-3 or TRBV12-4 with TRBJ2-3; D remains ambiguous. CDR3 length: 15 residues. Written as DNA, the CDR3 is TGTGCCAGCACTTTAACAACGGTAGGCACAGATACGCAGTATTAT. It is translated as CASTLTTVGTDTQYY.

The table lists this clonotype with a few counts. This may be a read error, as it is one base from a much larger clone. This chain connects TRBV10-3 to TRBJ2-7; 14 nucleotides align to TRBD2. The CDR3 loop spans 16 amino acids. Germline V CDR1 and CDR2: ENHRY, SYGVKD. Germline trimming cut 7 bases from V and 5 bases from J; bases unmatched to any gene: 10. The CDR3 bases are TGTGCCATCACCAACACGGGACTAGCGGGAGTCAACGAGCAGTACTTC. Its translation: CAITNTGLAGVNEQYF.

This clonotype was recorded many times. The CDR3: CASSLWSGTNEKLFF. CDR3 sequence (DNA): TGTGCCAGCAGTTTATGGTCAGGTACTAATGAAAAACTGTTTTTT. V and J are TRBV28 and TRBJ1-4; no clear D gene. The V and J ends lost 0 bases and 2 bases respectively, with 7 bases between them. Germline lookup yields CDR1 MDHEN and CDR2 SYDVKM. The CDR3 has 15 residues.

This clonotype was detected many times. Here the CDR3 DNA reads TGTGCCAGTGACAGGGGCCTGGGCTATGGCTACACCTTC. It specifies CASDRGLGYGYTF. J is TRBJ1-2 and V is TRBV12-3 or TRBV12-4; 8 positions agree with TRBD1. CDR3 length: 13 residues. J lost 4 bases, V lost 9 bases, and 7 bases had no gene match.

A remark on this clonotype: A much larger clone lies one base from this, so it may be a read error. The chain combines TRBV25-1 with TRBJ1-2; no reliable D call. The V gene lost 3 bases and the J gene lost 2 bases, with 16 bases spanning the gap. Per the germline V gene, CDR1 is MGHDK and CDR2 is SYGVNS. This CDR3 spans 16 amino acids. The CDR3 nucleotides are TGTGCCAGCAGTGAGGGGATTCGACGGGTCAACTATGGCTACACCTTC. Translation gives CASSEGIRRVNYGYTF.

This rearrangement joins TRBV6-1 to TRBJ2-2; D is undetermined. CDR1 is MNHNS, CDR2 SASEGT, per germline. CDR3 size: 16 residues. The germline V and J ends were trimmed by 5 bases and 6 bases, with 19 bases remaining between them. The CDR3 sequence: CASSYSPIWDSGELFF. In nucleotides, the CDR3 is TGTGCCAGCAGTTACTCACCAATCTGGGATTCCGGGGAGCTGTTTTTT.

As for this clonotype: One end of the junction varies from germline; a read error may be responsible. V and J are TRBV6-1 and TRBJ1-5; 7 bases are a match to TRBD1. Per germline, CDR1 MNHNS and CDR2 SASEGT. The CDR3 totals 15 residues. CDR3 DNA: TGTGTCAGCAGGAACAGGGGCTCACCCGCTCAGCCCCAGCATTTT. The encoded protein is CVSRNRGSPAQPQHF.

Remarks on this clonotype: The CDR3 end shows no conserved phenylalanine or tryptophan, and so a read error is likely. The chain has TRBV6-5 and TRBJ2-5; TRBD2 aligns across 11 bases. The germline V gene has CDR1 MNHEY and CDR2 SVGAGI. The CDR3 consists of 18 residues. The CDR3 here is CASSPRGVLAGGEESQYL. The CDR3, as DNA: TGTGCCAGCAGTCCGAGGGGGGTGCTAGCGGGAGGAGAAGAGAGCCAGTACTTG.

The chain combines TRBV11-2 with TRBJ2-7; D not certain. Between the trimmed V and J ends, which lost 6 bases and 9 bases, there was a span of 18 bases. This CDR3 spans 13 amino acids. Germline V CDR1 and CDR2: SGHAT, FQNNGV. The CDR3 loop reads CASSQRTERGQYF. As DNA, the CDR3 is TGTGCCAGCAGTCAAAGGACCGAGCGCGGGCAGTACTTC.

The genes are TRBV11-3 and TRBJ2-1; 13 positions agree with TRBD2. The CDR3 is made up of 17 amino acids. CDR1 is SGHNT and CDR2 is YENEEA in the germline V gene. Trimming removed 5 bases from V and 7 bases from J; junction bases left unmatched: 11. The CDR3 is CASSLLWTSGGYNEQFF. The CDR3 nucleotides are TGTGCCAGCAGCCTTCTATGGACTAGCGGGGGCTATAATGAGCAGTTCTTC.

Of note for this clonotype: The missing conserved phenylalanine or tryptophan at the end of this CDR3 makes a read error likely. The DNA is omitted, as the CDR3 cannot be located on it reliably, and the CDR3 follows TCRdb's listing. V usage is TRBV10-3 and J usage is TRBJ2-7; TRBD1, the D gene given by the table, was not confirmed from the DNA. The CDR3 length is 13 residues, termini included. The V gene's germline CDR1 is ENHRY and CDR2 SYGVKD. CDR3 loop: CAIRETGFYEQYI.

Concerning this clonotype itself: One end of the junction varies from germline; a read error may be responsible. The chain carries TRBV11-2 and TRBJ2-3, with TRBD1 identical over 8 bases. The CDR3 runs to 14 residues. Germline V gene sequence: CDR1 SGHAT, CDR2 FQNNGV. CDR3 region: CVSSRQGYTDTQYF. Written as DNA, the CDR3 is TGTGTCAGCAGCCGACAGGGGTATACAGATACGCAGTATTTT.

The V and J genes are TRBV6-5 and TRBJ1-2; tentative D call: TRBD1 (5 bases). In germline, CDR1 is MNHEY, CDR2 SVGAGI. V was shortened by 4 bases and J by 7 bases, with 22 bases between the two germline ends. The CDR3 sequence is 16 residues long. The CDR3 DNA sequence: TGTGCCAGCAGTTTTGGAGGCCCTCAGGGCTTCTTTGGCTACACCTTC. It translates to CASSFGGPQGFFGYTF.